The 25 T cell receptor beta chains below all came from one sample that was sequenced in a study of breast tumors, draining lymph nodes, adjacent tissues. Using its own MiXCR run on the multiplex PCR reads, TCRdb lists one record per CDR3 protein. The sample shows some 22,000 distinct CDR3 sequences, under 75% of them seen only once. The sample comprised breast tumor tissue. These TCRs come from a female donor with breast cancer. Some clones in this sample may be carry-over from other donors' samples.

This sequence joins TRBV5-1 and TRBJ2-7; possibly TRBD2 for D (5 bases). Deletions cut 2 bases from V and 3 bases from J, with 12 bases between. Germline assignment: CDR1 SGHRS and CDR2 YFSETQ. CDR3 size: 14 residues. The CDR3 protein is CASSLIGERYEQYF. The DNA for the CDR3 is TGCGCCAGCAGCTTAATCGGGGAGCGCTACGAGCAGTACTTC.

The V call is TRBV9, the J call TRBJ1-2; D perhaps matches TRBD1 (5 bases). The CDR3 length is 13 residues. CDR1 is SGDLS and CDR2 is YYNGEE in the germline V gene. V gave up 0 bases and J gave up 7 bases, with 10 bases separating them. The CDR3 is CASSVGQGVGYTF. The CDR3 DNA reads TGTGCCAGCAGCGTAGGTCAAGGGGTTGGCTACACCTTC.

The chain carries TRBV12-3 or TRBV12-4 and TRBJ1-3, with D possibly matching TRBD1 (5 bases). The CDR3 has 14 amino acids. V was shortened by 6 bases and J by 2 bases, with 11 bases between the two germline ends. The CDR3 protein is CASRPTAAGNTIYF. The CDR3 coding sequence is TGTGCCAGCAGACCGACAGCAGCTGGAAACACCATATATTTT.

V usage is TRBV12-3 or TRBV12-4 and J usage is TRBJ2-5; 8 bases align to TRBD1. J was trimmed by 4 bases and V by 4 bases; bases with no gene match: 11. CDR3 length: 16 amino acids. CDR3 loop: CASSYGQGKFRETQYF. CDR3 DNA sequence: TGTGCCAGCAGTTATGGACAGGGAAAGTTCAGAGAGACCCAGTACTTC.

The rearrangement links TRBV24-1 to TRBJ2-1; D is uncertain. Trimming took 0 bases from V and 9 from J, leaving 11 bases between them. The CDR3 length is 14 residues. Germline values: CDR1 KGHDR, CDR2 SFDVKD. The CDR3 coding sequence is TGTGCCACCAGTGATTTGCAATCCTCGTTTGAGCAGTTCTTC. Translation gives CATSDLQSSFEQFF.

This clonotype is categorized as medium-sized. The V gene is TRBV7-2, the J gene TRBJ2-3, with D perhaps TRBD2 (6 bases). Per the germline V gene, CDR1 is SGHTA and CDR2 is FQGNSA. The CDR3 is 13 residues long. V was pared by 0 bases and J by 5 bases, with 6 bases between. This CDR3 is CASSLAGGDTQYF. The CDR3 DNA reads as TGTGCCAGCAGCTTAGCGGGAGGAGATACGCAGTATTTT. Drawing the rest from reference TRBV7-2 and TRBJ2-3, the complete variable domain is GAGVSQSPSNKVTEKGKDVELRCDPISGHTALYWYRQSLGQGLEFLIYFQGNSAPDKSGLPSDRFSAERTGGSVSTLTIQRTQQEDSAVYLCASSLAGGDTQYFGPGTRLTVL.

This clonotype was observed many times. The chain couples TRBV20-1 to TRBJ2-3, with a weak D call TRBD1 (6 bases). The CDR3 totals 14 residues. Germline CDR1 DFQATT, CDR2 SNEGSKA (reference sequence). CDR3 nucleotide sequence: TGCAGCGTAAAAACAGGGACGACCACAGATACGCAGTATTTT. Translated: CSVKTGTTTDTQYF.

This clonotype is judged medium-sized. This sequence joins TRBV20-1 and TRBJ2-7; TRBD2 matches 8 bases. CDR1 is DFQATT, CDR2 SNEGSKA, per germline (reference sequence). J was trimmed by 4 bases and V by 1 base; bases with no gene match: 6. The CDR3 runs 14 residues. This chain's CDR3 is CSARGPAGEYEQYF. CDR3 nucleotide sequence: TGCAGTGCTAGAGGACCAGCGGGAGAGTACGAGCAGTACTTC.

The rearrangement links TRBV14 to TRBJ1-2; TRBD1 matches 8 bases. This CDR3 region has 15 residues. The V and J ends lost 1 base and 2 bases, in that order; junction bases with no gene match: 3. CDR1 is SGHDN, CDR2 FVKESK, per germline. The CDR3 bases are TGTGCCAGCAGCCAAGTAGGACAGGGAAACTATGGCTACACCTTC. This translates into CASSQVGQGNYGYTF.

The CDR3 coding sequence is TGTGCCAGCAGCTTCGAAACAGGGGTCTATGGCTACACCTTC. It codes for CASSFETGVYGYTF. The chain carries TRBV7-2 and TRBJ1-2, with 7 nucleotides matching TRBD1. Germline trimming cut 3 bases from V and 4 bases from J; bases unmatched to any gene: 5. The germline CDR1 and CDR2 sequences are SGHTA and FQGNSA. This CDR3 comprises 14 residues.

This clonotype counts as medium-sized (0.01 to 0.1%). This chain joins TRBV4-1 and TRBJ1-2, with TRBD1 matching 8 bases. The ends lost 3 bases at V and 2 bases at J; junction bases unmatched: 11. Per the germline V gene, CDR1 is MGHRA and CDR2 is YSYEKL. The CDR3 spans 17 residues. CDR3 loop: CASSHDNQGAQNYGYTF. In nucleotides, the CDR3 is TGCGCCAGCAGCCACGATAACCAGGGGGCCCAGAACTATGGCTACACCTTC.

The chain carries TRBV6-1 and TRBJ1-6, with TRBD1 matching 10 bases. CDR3 length: 14 residues. After removal of 6 bases from V and 7 bases from J, the junction contained 3 bases not matched to a gene. Germline V gene sequence: CDR1 MNHNS, CDR2 SASEGT. This CDR3 is CASRRDRGNSPLHF. Here the CDR3 DNA reads TGTGCCAGCAGGCGGGACAGGGGCAATTCACCCCTCCACTTT.

Many counts were recorded for this clonotype. This chain connects TRBV19 to TRBJ2-1, with 8 positions matching TRBD2. From germline, CDR1 is LNHDA and CDR2 SQIVND (reference sequence). The CDR3 runs 18 residues. The V segment lost 0 bases and the J segment 6 bases; nucleotides outside the gene matches: 13. As DNA, the CDR3 is TGTGCCAGTAGTATAGAGGGAATAGCGGGGTTAACGGGCAATGAGCAGTTCTTC. Amino acid sequence: CASSIEGIAGLTGNEQFF.

This rearrangement joins TRBV19 to TRBJ1-2; a weak D match, TRBD1 (5 bases). In germline, CDR1 is LNHDA, CDR2 SQIVND (reference sequence). This CDR3 has 15 amino acids. Trimming took 1 base from V and 3 from J, leaving 12 bases between them. The CDR3 sequence: CASSIVPGTDYGYTF. The CDR3 region has the DNA TGTGCCAGTAGTATAGTTCCAGGGACGGACTATGGCTACACCTTC.

Sample share makes this clonotype medium-sized (0.01 to 0.1%). This sequence joins TRBV6-5 and TRBJ1-2, with D perhaps matching TRBD1 (5 bases). Germline CDR1 MNHEY, CDR2 SVGAGI. The length of the CDR3 is 13 residues. V shed 4 bases and J shed 6 bases, with 12 bases lying between them. This CDR3 reads CASSFQGGDGYTF. The DNA of the CDR3 is TGTGCCAGCAGTTTCCAGGGAGGGGATGGCTACACCTTC.

This clonotype was seen ten or more times. This sequence joins TRBV5-8 and TRBJ2-2, with 7 nucleotides matching TRBD1. Germline CDR1 SGHTS, CDR2 YDEGEE. CDR3 length: 15 amino acids. The trim removed 4 bases at V and 0 bases at J, leaving 3 bases unmatched. The CDR3 reads CASSPGTANTGELFF. The CDR3 coding sequence is TGTGCCAGCAGCCCGGGGACAGCGAACACCGGGGAGCTGTTTTTT.

To note about this clonotype: Relative to the germline gene, one junction end is altered; a read error may explain this. The chain is built from TRBV5-1 and TRBJ2-3, with 7 nucleotides matching TRBD1. The germline gives CDR1 SGHRS, CDR2 YFSETQ. The length of the CDR3 is 14 residues. The CDR3 nucleotides are TGCGCCAGCAGCCCCCCTACGGGGACAGATCCGCAGTATTTT. This codes for CASSPPTGTDPQYF.

The rearrangement joins TRBV7-9 to TRBJ2-7; no clear D gene. CDR3 length: 14 amino acids. Germline-derived CDR1 and CDR2 are SEHNR and FQNEAQ (reference sequence). The V end lost 2 bases, the J end lost 6 bases, and 14 bases lay between the germline ends. CDR3 coding DNA: TGTGCCAGCAGCTTACACTGGGATGATGCCGAGCAGTACTTC. It codes for CASSLHWDDAEQYF.

The J gene is TRBJ2-1, the V gene TRBV20-1; 7 nucleotides line up with TRBD2. This CDR3 comprises 18 residues. Losses at the gene ends were 0 bases for V and 3 bases for J; bases not matched to a gene: 14. CDR1 is DFQATT, CDR2 SNEGSKA, per germline (reference sequence). CDR3 residues: CSARDGLAEAVLYNEQFF. CDR3 bases: TGCAGTGCTAGAGATGGCCTAGCGGAAGCGGTTCTCTACAATGAGCAGTTCTTC.

The rearrangement uses TRBV4-1 and TRBJ1-2; no reliable D call. V was pared by 0 bases and J by 0 bases, with 11 bases between. The CDR3 runs 16 residues. CDR1 and CDR2 from the germline V gene are MGHRA and YSYEKL. This chain's CDR3 is CASSQDATDTNYGYTF. The CDR3 coding sequence is TGCGCCAGCAGCCAAGATGCGACGGATACTAACTATGGCTACACCTTC.

The chain recombines TRBV7-8 with TRBJ2-7, with D possibly being TRBD1 (6 bases). The CDR3 runs 15 residues. The V gene's germline CDR1 is SGHVS and CDR2 FQNEAQ. Between the trimmed V and J ends, which lost 1 base and 1 base, there was a span of 11 bases. CDR3 nucleotides: TGTGCCAGCAGCTTAGGACCGGACAGTTCCTACGAGCAGTACGTC. It yields the protein CASSLGPDSSYEQYV.

The rearrangement joins TRBV2 to TRBJ2-3; 8 bases are shared with TRBD2. V shed 3 bases, J shed 3 bases, and the junction held 17 bases outside the gene matches. Germline CDR1 SNHLY, CDR2 FYNNEI. The CDR3 sequence is 19 residues long. The CDR3 coding sequence is TGTGCCAGCAGTGATTCGGGGAGCCTTGTCGGGAGGGTAACAGATACGCAGTATTTT. Encoded protein: CASSDSGSLVGRVTDTQYF.

This clonotype was counted a few times. This chain joins TRBV5-5 and TRBJ1-3; D unresolved. Germline V gene lookup returns CDR1 SGHKS and CDR2 YYEKEE (reference sequence). The CDR3 has 13 amino acids. Deletions cut 0 bases from V and 7 bases from J, with 8 bases between. The CDR3 loop is CASSLEARNTIYF. CDR3 coding DNA: TGTGCCAGCAGCTTGGAGGCCAGGAACACCATATATTTT.

This clonotype occurred many times. This chain links TRBV5-1 with TRBJ2-1; D might be TRBD1 or TRBD2, each matching 5 bases. Between the trimmed V and J ends, which lost 4 bases and 7 bases, there was a span of 12 bases. The CDR3 totals 13 residues. Germline V gives CDR1 SGHRS, CDR2 YFSETQ. The chain's CDR3 is CASSLGTNNEQFF. CDR3 in DNA: TGCGCCAGCAGCCTTGGGACGAATAATGAGCAGTTCTTC.

The V gene is TRBV7-9, the J gene TRBJ2-6, with TRBD1 matching 9 bases. The germline V gene encodes CDR1 SEHNR and CDR2 FQNEAQ (reference sequence). The CDR3 spans 16 residues. V lost 5 bases and J lost 1; bases outside the gene matches: 3. The CDR3 region is CASSLQGASGANVLTF. The CDR3 DNA follows: TGTGCCAGCAGCCTACAGGGGGCTTCTGGGGCCAACGTCCTGACTTTC. The full variable domain, its missing parts supplied by reference TRBV7-9 and TRBJ2-6, is DTGVSQNPRHKITKRGQNVTFRCDPISEHNRLYWYRQTLGQGPEFLTYFQNEAQLEKSRLLSDRFSAERPKGSFSTLEIQRTEQGDSAMYLCASSLQGASGANVLTFGAGSRLTVL.